This T cell receptor beta chain emerged from a study of blood T cells in healthy people across ages. Regarding the study as a whole: In older individuals, TCR beta diversity per million T cells was lower, falling roughly linearly with age. Greater diversity and more naive CD4+ cells were seen in long-lived donors than in aged donors.

Caucasian individuals from Russia who were healthy and aged about 6 to 95 acted as donors. It was with a sample-barcoded 5' primer and a J-beta primer mix that a second PCR of roughly 7 to 12 cycles was run. In TCRdb, the 5' RACE reads were re-called with MiXCR into one record per CDR3 protein. The table shows more than 1.4 million distinct CDR3 sequences, with around 42% occurring only once. With regard to this clonotype: Its target is not known. A junction boundary mismatches the germline segment, possibly from a read error.

The CDR3 extends over 15 amino acids. The V gene's germline CDR1 is MNHEY and CDR2 SMNVEV (reference sequence). Material: blood. This receptor was taken from a woman aged 18-35 years in good health. This chain uses TRBV27 with TRBJ2-3; TRBD1 agrees at 7 bases. This CDR3 reads CASSLWDSSTDMQYF. The CDR3 DNA is TGTGCCAGCAGTTTATGGGACAGTAGCACAGATATGCAGTATTTT.